The rows below give T cell receptor beta chains drawn from one sample of a study of radiotherapy plus CTLA-4 blockade in lung cancer. Libraries were prepared by immunoSEQ multiplex PCR; TCRdb keeps only in-frame clonotypes and omits some of them. This sample has 55,000 to 70,000 clones; around 80% occur once, and the top ten carry 16%. Sequenced here: peripheral blood, sampled from a patient treated with radiotherapy plus ipilimumab. Receptors were obtained from a human donor with non-small cell lung cancer who had a complete response to radiotherapy plus ipilimumab. CDR3s include the opening cysteine and the closing phenylalanine or tryptophan. Each record gives: V gene, D gene, J gene, clone size, CDR3 DNA, CDR3 protein. The D gene is left open where the match is weak. Clone size is given for some rows only: seen once, a few or many times, or a class if the clone is expanded.

TRBV29-1	.	TRBJ1-5	.	TGCAGCGTTGTCCGGGAGGGCAGCAATCAGCCCCAGCATTTT	CSVVREGSNQPQHF
TRBV2	.	TRBJ1-2	.	TGTGCCAGCAGTGGAGGCTATGGCTACACCTTC	CASSGGYGYTF
TRBV9	.	TRBJ2-2	.	TGTGCCAGCAGGCAGACGGGTACCGGGGAGCTGTTTTTT	CASRQTGTGELFF
TRBV5-6	TRBD1	TRBJ2-2	.	TGTGCCAGCAGCTTACGACAGGGGGTTTCGACCGGGGAGCTGTTTTTT	CASSLRQGVSTGELFF
TRBV9	.	TRBJ2-3	.	TGTGCCAGCAGCCCTTATTCGGGACTCTCAGATACGCAGTATTTT	CASSPYSGLSDTQYF
TRBV9	TRBD1	TRBJ1-3	.	TGTGCCAGCAGCGTAAAGCCGGGACAGGGGGGAAACACCATATATTTT	CASSVKPGQGGNTIYF
TRBV6-1	.	TRBJ1-3	few	TGTGCCACCTTACGGACAGAAGGAAACACCATATATTTT	CATLRTEGNTIYF
TRBV19	TRBD1	TRBJ1-2	.	TGTGCCAGCGCCCCGGGACAGATAACCTATCGAGGCTACACCTTC	CASAPGQITYRGYTF
TRBV10-3	TRBD2	TRBJ2-4	.	TGTGCCATCAGTGCCCGGGAGGGGGACATTCAGTACTTC	CAISAREGDIQYF
TRBV6-5	.	TRBJ2-7	.	TGTGCCAGCAGTTATGGACAGTCCTACGAGCAGTACTTC	CASSYGQSYEQYF
TRBV9	.	TRBJ1-1	.	TGTGCCAGCAGCCCCATCCCCCAGGGGTGGGCTTTCTTT	CASSPIPQGWAFF
TRBV18	.	TRBJ2-7	.	TGTGCCAGCTCACCACCTGGGGGGGGGCTGATGTACGAGCAGTACTTC	CASSPPGGGLMYEQYF
TRBV7-9	TRBD1	TRBJ1-1	.	TGTGCCAGCAGCTTCAGACAGGGAGGAGTGAACACTGAAGCTTTCTTT	CASSFRQGGVNTEAFF
TRBV4-3	.	TRBJ1-1	.	TGCGCCAGCAGCCAAGCGGGAGAAGCTTTCTTT	CASSQAGEAFF
TRBV5-1	TRBD1	TRBJ2-4	.	TGCGCCAGCAGGCCCACTGCAGGGGGCGAGACCAAAAACATTCAGTACTTC	CASRPTAGGETKNIQYF
TRBV19	TRBD1	TRBJ2-3	few	TGTGCCAGTAGTGGGGGACAGGGAGGGCATCCTAGCACAGATACGCAGTATTTT	CASSGGQGGHPSTDTQYF
TRBV30	TRBD1	TRBJ2-2	.	TGTGCCTGGAAGGTACAGGGGGGCACCGGGGAGCTGTTTTTT	CAWKVQGGTGELFF
TRBV6-6	TRBD1	TRBJ1-2	few	TGTGCCAGCAGTTACGCCGGGACAGGACCCCCCACCTTC	CASSYAGTGPPTF
TRBV19	.	TRBJ2-3	.	TGTGCCAGTAGTCAACCCCCAGGGTATACGCAGTATTTT	CASSQPPGYTQYF
TRBV10-3	TRBD1	TRBJ1-2	.	TGTGCCATCAGTGAGGCGGACAGGGGGCCTGGCTACACCTTC	CAISEADRGPGYTF
TRBV30	TRBD1	TRBJ1-5	once	TGTGCCTGGGGGACAGACAATCAGCCCCAGCATTTT	CAWGTDNQPQHF
TRBV7-8	.	TRBJ2-1	.	TGTGCCAGCAGCCTCCGAACCCTAGCCGGTGAGCAGTTCTTC	CASSLRTLAGEQFF
TRBV6-6	TRBD1	TRBJ1-2	.	TGTGCCAGCAGTTCGGGACAGAACTATGGCTACACCTTC	CASSSGQNYGYTF
TRBV11-2	.	TRBJ2-3	.	TGTGCCAGCAAAACAACCGGGACACCCAATACGCAGTATTTT	CASKTTGTPNTQYF
TRBV5-1	TRBD1	TRBJ1-1	.	TGCGCCAGCAGCTTGGCGGGACAGGGGGCAGTGGGCACTGAAGCTTTCTTT	CASSLAGQGAVGTEAFF
TRBV7-9	TRBD1	TRBJ1-1	.	TGTGCCAGCAGCTCCGGACAGGCGATGAACACTGAAGCTTTCTTT	CASSSGQAMNTEAFF
TRBV6-4	.	TRBJ2-7	few	TGTGCCAGCAGTGCCGAGTGGGGGGATGGCGAGCAGTACTTC	CASSAEWGDGEQYF
TRBV6-1	.	TRBJ1-3	few	TGTGCCAGCAACCCGAGGCCAAACTCTGGAAACACCATATATTTT	CASNPRPNSGNTIYF
TRBV9	.	TRBJ1-2	.	TGTGCCAGCAGGGCGCAGGGTTATGGCTACACCTTC	CASRAQGYGYTF
TRBV19	.	TRBJ2-7	.	TGTGCCAGTAGTATACCTGGAGCTACCTACGAGCAGTACTTC	CASSIPGATYEQYF
TRBV9	.	TRBJ2-1	.	TGTGCCAGCAGCAACTTGCTCTACAATGAGCAGTTCTTC	CASSNLLYNEQFF
TRBV5-1	.	TRBJ2-7	.	TGCGCCAGCAGTCTGAGGACCGGGACATCAGGCTACGAGCAGTACTTC	CASSLRTGTSGYEQYF
TRBV18	.	TRBJ1-4	.	TGTGCCAGCTCACCACCGGGGCCCGCCCGAGAGGAAAAACTGTTTTTT	CASSPPGPAREEKLFF
TRBV11-2	TRBD2	TRBJ2-1	.	TGTGCCAGCAGCAACCCTGGACTAGCGGGGTACAATGAGCAGTTCTTC	CASSNPGLAGYNEQFF
TRBV5-4	.	TRBJ1-6	once	TGTGCCAGCAGCCAAGACAGGACGGGACGCGATTCACCCCTCCACTTT	CASSQDRTGRDSPLHF
TRBV5-1	TRBD1	TRBJ2-6	.	TGCGCCAGCAGCTTGGTAGGACAGGGCTTAAGCTCTGGGGCCAACGTCCTGACTTTC	CASSLVGQGLSSGANVLTF
TRBV7-7	.	TRBJ2-3	.	TGTGCTAGCAGCCAAAACCAGGGTGACACGCAGTATTTT	CASSQNQGDTQYF
TRBV28	TRBD1	TRBJ1-4	.	TGTGCCAGCACCACACTGGACAGGGTATCTGAAAAACTGTTTTTT	CASTTLDRVSEKLFF
TRBV30	TRBD2	TRBJ2-3	.	TGTGCCTGGGCTAGCGGGAGCACAGATACGCAGTATTTT	CAWASGSTDTQYF
TRBV11-2	TRBD1	TRBJ1-6	.	TGTGCCAGCAGCTCGATCAGGGGGCCCTATAATTCACCCCTCCACTTT	CASSSIRGPYNSPLHF
TRBV4-1	TRBD1	TRBJ1-1	.	TGCGCCAGCAGCCGGACAGGTTCCACTGAAGCTTTCTTT	CASSRTGSTEAFF
TRBV4-3	.	TRBJ1-1	.	TGCGCCAGCAGCCAAGGGGGGGCGGGAGTGAACACTGAAGCTTTCTTT	CASSQGGAGVNTEAFF